Included here is one TCR beta chain sequence, with context. What it binds is unknown. Extraction and reverse transcription of RNA yielded cDNA as the sequencing template. Some clones are missing from TCRdb's copy, which holds only in-frame ones; the method was immunoSEQ multiplex PCR. Of 85,000 to 110,000 clones listed, roughly 53% are singletons. This sample was taken from a study of CD8+ T cells in alopecia areata. CDR3 size: 13 residues. CDR1 SGHTA and CDR2 FQGNSA come from the germline V gene. V dropped 3 bases and J dropped 0 bases, with 6 bases sitting between them. Notes on the study in general: Mice gave a clearer picture of TCR sharing than patients did, possibly for HLA-related reasons. Among the cells sequenced in scalp samples are also the resident alphabeta T cells of normal skin.

PBMCs yielded sorted CD4+ and CD8+ T cells. This TCR derives from a human donor in good health. Sequencing used CD4+ T cells sorted from blood. The V and J genes are TRBV7-2 and TRBJ2-7; D is undetermined. The CDR3 DNA follows: TGTGCCAGCAGCTTGTCTCGCTCCTACGAGCAGTACTTC. Its translation: CASSLSRSYEQYF.